This entry is about one TCR beta chain. This record comes from a study of CD8 T cells in Susac syndrome. The sequenced target, TCR beta, came from blood CD8+ and CD4+ T cells. Reverse transcription of roughly 0.5 to 1 ug RNA was performed with random hexamers. The TCR beta CDR3 was amplified by immunoSEQ multiplex PCR across 54 Vbeta, 13 Jbeta. In TCRdb, the immunoSEQ multiplex PCR reads were re-called with MiXCR into one record per CDR3 protein. The sample has 330,000 or so distinct CDR3 sequences; approximately 91% are singletons. This CDR3 has 14 residues. The germline CDR1 and CDR2 sequences are MNHEY and SVGEGT. The V end lost 6 bases, the J end lost 5 bases, and 17 bases lay between the germline ends.

V and J are TRBV6-2 or TRBV6-3 and TRBJ2-7, with unresolved D. The origin of this receptor is a human donor with multiple sclerosis. The specimen sequenced was CD8+ T cells from PBMCs. The CDR3: CASSPALGGHEQYF. The DNA for the CDR3 is TGTGCCAGCAGCCCTGCTTTGGGTGGCCACGAGCAGTACTTC.